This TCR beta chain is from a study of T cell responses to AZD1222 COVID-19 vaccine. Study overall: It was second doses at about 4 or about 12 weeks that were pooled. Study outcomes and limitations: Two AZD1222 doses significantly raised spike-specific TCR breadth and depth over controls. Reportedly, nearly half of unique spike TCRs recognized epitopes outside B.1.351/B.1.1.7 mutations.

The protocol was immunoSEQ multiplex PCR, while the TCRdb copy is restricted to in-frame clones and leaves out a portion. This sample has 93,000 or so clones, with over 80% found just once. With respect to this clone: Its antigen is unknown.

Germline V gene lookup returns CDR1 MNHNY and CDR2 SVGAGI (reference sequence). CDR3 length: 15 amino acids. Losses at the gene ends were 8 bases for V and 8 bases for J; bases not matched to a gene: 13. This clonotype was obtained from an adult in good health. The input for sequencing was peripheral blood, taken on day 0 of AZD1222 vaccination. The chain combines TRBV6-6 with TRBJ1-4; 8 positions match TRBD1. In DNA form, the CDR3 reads TGTGCCAGCGGACCCACCGGGACAGGCCTAGAAAAACTGTTTTTT. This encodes CASGPTGTGLEKLFF.